This section outlines one TCR beta chain sequence together with its context. The antigen remains undetermined. The source of the sample is a study of cytomegalovirus exposure and HLA in healthy donors. V lost 3 bases and J 2 bases, leaving 8 bases between the germline ends. Germline CDR1 is SGHRS and CDR2 is YFSETQ. This CDR3 region has 13 residues. Points from the study as a whole: The study reported that TCR beta sequences accurately predicted HLA-A and HLA-B alleles in most subjects. HLA alleles showed associations with some 15,000 TCR beta sequences in a later analysis, at a 0.05 false discovery rate. In a later analysis, several top co-occurrence clusters appeared linked to parvovirus B19, influenza, CMV and Epstein-Barr virus.

Primers: 60 Vbeta forward and 13 Jbeta reverse. TCRdb's copy holds only in-frame clones and misses some; the assay was immunoSEQ multiplex PCR. Its table lists some 110,000 clones. The sequence was obtained from a man aged 40-50 years in good health and CMV-seronegative. The rearrangement joins TRBV5-1 to TRBJ2-5, with a tentative D call TRBD1 (6 bases). Sequencing was carried out using PBMCs. The CDR3 DNA reads as TGCGCCAGCAGCTACGACAGGCAAGAGACCCAGTACTTC. Translation gives CASSYDRQETQYF.